Following are 12 T cell receptor beta chains from one sample sequenced in a study of T cell repertoires in cytomegalovirus infection. MiXCR, applied by TCRdb to the reads, yields one record per CDR3 protein. The sample contains about 270,000 distinct CDR3 sequences, less than 25% of which appear only once. Antigens of these TCRs are unknown. Sequenced material: cultured PBMCs, taken from culture after CMV antigen stimulation. The receptors here all came from a human donor in good health (CMV status not recorded). Some clones in this sample may be carry-over from other donors' samples.

This clonotype turned up a few times. The chain joins TRBV20-1 to TRBJ1-2, with TRBD1 identical over 10 bases. The germline V gene has CDR1 DFQATT and CDR2 SNEGSKA (reference sequence). The J segment lost 4 bases and the V segment lost 5 bases, leaving 4 bases of the junction unmatched. This CDR3 region has 13 residues. CDR3 DNA sequence: TGCAGTGCTGGACAGGGGGGACTCTATGGCTACACCTTC. As protein: CSAGQGGLYGYTF.

This clonotype was counted at least ten times. This sequence joins TRBV7-6 and TRBJ2-5; a weak D match, TRBD2 (7 bases). With 0 bases removed from V and 1 base from J, the gap between germline ends came to 9 bases. The length of the CDR3 is 15 residues. Germline CDR1 reads SGHVS; CDR2 reads FNYEAQ. CDR3 region: CASSLAGGLQETQYF. In nucleotides, the CDR3 is TGTGCCAGCAGCTTAGCGGGGGGGCTCCAAGAGACCCAGTACTTC.

The V gene is TRBV11-3, the J gene TRBJ2-1; D remains ambiguous. The V end was cut by 1 base, the J end by 9 bases, with 10 bases between. Germline V lookup: CDR1 SGHNT, CDR2 YENEEA. This CDR3 contains 13 residues. In nucleotides, the CDR3 is TGTGCCAGCAGCTTAGGCGACCGGGTTGAGCAGTTCTTC. This gives the protein CASSLGDRVEQFF.

This clonotype has at least ten counts. J is TRBJ2-7 and V is TRBV7-9; D perhaps matches TRBD1 (5 bases). The CDR3 totals 12 residues. V lost 7 bases to trimming and J lost 7 bases, with 14 bases between them. CDR1 is SEHNR, CDR2 FQNEAQ, per germline (reference sequence). The CDR3 here is CASIGSPGEQYV. CDR3 in DNA: TGTGCCAGCATAGGGTCCCCAGGGGAGCAGTACGTC.

There are a few counts of this clonotype. The CDR3 sequence is CASSQSADTQYF. CDR3 nucleotide sequence: TGCGCCAGCAGCCAGTCGGCAGATACGCAGTATTTT. The V gene is TRBV4-1, the J gene TRBJ2-3; D gene uncertain. The CDR3 is 12 residues long. The V and J ends lost 3 bases and 4 bases respectively, with 5 bases between them. Germline CDR1 is MGHRA and CDR2 is YSYEKL.

In this sample, this clonotype turned up a few times. The CDR3 spells CASSSPGGSGANVLTF. CDR3 sequence (DNA): TGTGCCAGCAGTTCCCCGGGAGGCTCTGGGGCCAACGTCCTGACTTTC. The genes are TRBV12-3 or TRBV12-4 and TRBJ2-6; 7 bases fit TRBD2. Unmatched junction bases numbered 3, after V lost 4 bases and J lost 0 bases. The CDR3 sequence is 16 residues long.

The genes are TRBV19 and TRBJ2-2; D not resolved. V was shortened by 8 bases and J by 0 bases, with 10 bases between the two germline ends. The CDR3 is made up of 14 amino acids. Germline V gene lookup returns CDR1 LNHDA and CDR2 SQIVND (reference sequence). The CDR3 protein is CASASTANTGELFF. The CDR3 region has the DNA TGTGCCAGTGCCTCCACCGCGAACACCGGGGAGCTGTTTTTT.

This clonotype was seen ten or more times. This sequence joins TRBV7-8 and TRBJ2-7, with TRBD1 matching over 9 bases. Germline V gene sequence: CDR1 SGHVS, CDR2 FQNEAQ. Trimming removed 5 bases from V and 3 bases from J; junction bases left unmatched: 11. The length of the CDR3 is 16 residues. The CDR3 here is CASSTKAGTGIYEQYF. CDR3 sequence (DNA): TGTGCCAGCAGCACTAAAGCCGGGACAGGGATCTACGAGCAGTACTTC. The variable domain in full, completed from reference TRBV7-8 and TRBJ2-7, reads GAGVSQSPRYKVAKRGQDVALRCDPISGHVSLFWYQQALGQGPEFLTYFQNEAQLDKSGLPSDRFFAERPEGSVSTLKIQRTQQEDSAVYLCASSTKAGTGIYEQYFGPGTRLTVT.

J is TRBJ1-1 and V is TRBV6-8; D not resolved. Germline V gene lookup returns CDR1 MNHGY and CDR2 SAAAGT. Trimming cost V 6 bases and J 10 bases, with 18 bases left between them. The CDR3 has 13 residues. The CDR3 loop reads CASSPGPLPGAFF. The CDR3 DNA sequence: TGTGCCAGCAGCCCCGGGCCCCTCCCGGGAGCTTTCTTT.

This chain connects TRBV6-6 to TRBJ1-1, with a tentative D call TRBD1 (6 bases). Trimming left V 6 bases short and J 7 bases short, with 21 bases between. This CDR3 is built from 15 residues. CDR1 and CDR2 (germline): MNHNY, SVGAGI (reference sequence). The CDR3 DNA follows: TGTGCCAGCAGGGGATTCACAGGGAGTGAAGGTGAAGCTTTCTTT. It codes for CASRGFTGSEGEAFF.

The chain links TRBV5-1 to TRBJ2-2; tentatively, D is TRBD2 (6 bases). The CDR3 is made up of 16 amino acids. The V end lost 3 bases, the J end lost 0 bases, and 12 bases lay between the germline ends. The V gene's germline CDR1 is SGHRS and CDR2 YFSETQ. In DNA form, the CDR3 reads TGCGCCAGCAGCTCGCTCCGGGACTCGAACACCGGGGAGCTGTTTTTT. This encodes CASSSLRDSNTGELFF.

In this sample, this clonotype turned up a few times. The chain links TRBV30 to TRBJ2-1; 10 bases are shared with TRBD1. CDR3 length: 15 residues. The V segment lost 4 bases and the J segment 5 bases; nucleotides outside the gene matches: 8. Germline CDR1 and CDR2: GTSNPN and SVGIG (reference sequence). The CDR3 sequence is CAWMAGQGSHNEQFF. CDR3 DNA sequence: TGTGCCTGGATGGCGGGACAGGGGTCCCACAATGAGCAGTTCTTC. The full variable domain, in which reference TRBV30 and TRBJ2-1 provide the parts outside the CDR3, is SQTIHQWPATLVQPVGSPLSLECTVEGTSNPNLYWYRQAAGRGLQLLFYSVGIGQISSEVPQNLSASRPQDRQFILSSKKLLLSDSGFYLCAWMAGQGSHNEQFFGPGTRLTVL.